Listed here are 7 T cell receptor beta chains from one sample, sequenced in a study of OX40 agonist ivuxolimab in advanced cancers. Sequencing used immunoSEQ multiplex PCR; TCRdb keeps in-frame clones, though not all of them. The sample includes roughly 57,000 clones, about nine tenths seen only once; the top ten take under 20%. The sample here was CD4+ or CD8+ T cells sorted from blood, taken in a trial of the OX40 agonist ivuxolimab. The receptors stem from an adult with an advanced solid tumor such as melanoma, head and neck, liver or kidney cancer.

CDR3 region: CASSPGTASYNEQFF. The DNA of the CDR3 is TGCGCCAGCAGCCCCGGGACAGCTTCCTACAATGAGCAGTTCTTC. The chain is built from TRBV5-1 and TRBJ2-1; 7 bases line up with TRBD1. The germline CDR1 and CDR2 sequences are SGHRS and YFSETQ. This CDR3 is 15 amino acids long. V lost 4 bases to trimming and J lost 1 base; unmatched junction nucleotides: 5.

The rearrangement joins TRBV28 to TRBJ1-1; D is ambiguous. CDR1 MDHEN and CDR2 SYDVKM come from the germline V gene. V lost 5 bases and J 4 bases, leaving 23 bases between the germline ends. The CDR3 length is 17 residues. CDR3 nucleotides: TGTGCCAGCAGTCGCCGTCGTAGTAAGGCAGGCGGCACTGAAGCTTTCTTT. Translation gives CASSRRRSKAGGTEAFF.

The rearrangement uses TRBV18 and TRBJ2-5; D is uncertain. V was cut by 5 bases and J by 5 bases, with 3 bases left in between. The CDR3 has 10 residues. Germline lookup yields CDR1 KGHSH and CDR2 LQKENI. CDR3 sequence reads: CASSGETQYF. For the CDR3, the DNA is TGTGCCAGCTCAGGGGAGACCCAGTACTTC.

The V call is TRBV6-1, the J call TRBJ2-7, with D perhaps matching TRBD2 (5 bases). V was trimmed by 7 bases and J by 3 bases, leaving 10 bases between them. The CDR3 runs to 12 residues. The germline V gene has CDR1 MNHNS and CDR2 SASEGT. The CDR3 region is CASIGVGYEQYF. In DNA form, the CDR3 reads TGTGCCAGCATCGGGGTCGGCTACGAGCAGTACTTC.

J is TRBJ2-1 and V is TRBV25-1; 9 bases fit TRBD2. J lost 6 bases, V lost 0 bases, and 3 bases had no gene match. This CDR3 region has 15 residues. Germline V gives CDR1 MGHDK, CDR2 SYGVNS. DNA of the CDR3: TGTGCCAGCAGTGAATACAGCGGGAGGATCAATGAGCAGTTCTTC. Protein: CASSEYSGRINEQFF.

This clone was seen more than once but under ten times. The chain links TRBV11-1 to TRBJ2-2; the D gene is possibly TRBD2 (7 bases). V lost 5 bases and J 4 bases, leaving 14 bases between the germline ends. The germline V gene has CDR1 SGHAT and CDR2 FQDESV (reference sequence). This CDR3 is 15 amino acids long. The chain's CDR3 is CASSRSGTLTGELFF. CDR3 bases: TGTGCCAGCAGCCGGAGCGGGACACTCACCGGGGAGCTGTTTTTT.

CDR3 protein: CASSMKGISTGELFF. The DNA for the CDR3 is TGTGCCAGTAGTATGAAGGGAATCAGCACCGGGGAGCTGTTTTTT. The chain links TRBV19 to TRBJ2-2; D gene uncertain. Germline values: CDR1 LNHDA, CDR2 SQIVND (reference sequence). CDR3 length equals 15 residues. V was cut by 3 bases and J by 4 bases, with 12 bases left in between. The variable domain in full, completed from reference TRBV19 and TRBJ2-2, reads DGGITQSPKYLFRKEGQNVTLSCEQNLNHDAMYWYRQDPGQGLRLIYYSQIVNDFQKGDIAEGYSVSREKKESFPLTVTSAQKNPTAFYLCASSMKGISTGELFFGEGSRLTVL.